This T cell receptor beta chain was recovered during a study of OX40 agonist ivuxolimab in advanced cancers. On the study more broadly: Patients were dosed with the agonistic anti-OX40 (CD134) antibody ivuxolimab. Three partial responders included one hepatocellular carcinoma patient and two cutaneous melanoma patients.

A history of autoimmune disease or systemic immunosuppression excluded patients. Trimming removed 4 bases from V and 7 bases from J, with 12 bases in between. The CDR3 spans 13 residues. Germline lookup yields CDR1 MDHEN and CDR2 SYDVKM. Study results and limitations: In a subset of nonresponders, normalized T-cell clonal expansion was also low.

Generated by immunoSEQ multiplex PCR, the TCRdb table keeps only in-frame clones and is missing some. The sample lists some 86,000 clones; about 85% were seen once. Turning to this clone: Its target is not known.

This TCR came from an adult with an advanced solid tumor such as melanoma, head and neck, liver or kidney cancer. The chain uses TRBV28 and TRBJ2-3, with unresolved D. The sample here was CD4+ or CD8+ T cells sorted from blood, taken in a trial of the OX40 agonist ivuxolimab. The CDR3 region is CASSSSGPNTQYF. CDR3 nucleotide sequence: TGTGCCAGCAGTTCATCCGGGCCTAATACGCAGTATTTT.